This TCR beta chain was profiled in a study of T cells in Graves' hyperthyroidism and ophthalmopathy. Regions amplified from RNA transcripts were the TCR beta CDR3 regions. First-round RT-PCR of the TCR CDR3 relied on the HTBI primer set. TCRdb reprocessed the multiplex PCR reads with MiXCR, giving one entry per CDR3 protein. The sample yields around 300,000 distinct CDR3 sequences, about 13% seen once. This CDR3 contains 14 residues. From germline, CDR1 is MNHNS and CDR2 SASEGT. V lost 11 bases, J lost 3 bases, and 17 bases lay in between. The source is a woman between 35 and 50 years old with Graves' hyperthyroidism. The J gene is TRBJ1-3, the V gene TRBV6-1; D may be TRBD1 (5 bases). The sequencing sample was made of blood. The CDR3 loop is CAAQRGGGGNTIYF. The CDR3 nucleotides are TGTGCCGCGCAACGGGGGGGAGGTGGAAACACCATATATTTT.